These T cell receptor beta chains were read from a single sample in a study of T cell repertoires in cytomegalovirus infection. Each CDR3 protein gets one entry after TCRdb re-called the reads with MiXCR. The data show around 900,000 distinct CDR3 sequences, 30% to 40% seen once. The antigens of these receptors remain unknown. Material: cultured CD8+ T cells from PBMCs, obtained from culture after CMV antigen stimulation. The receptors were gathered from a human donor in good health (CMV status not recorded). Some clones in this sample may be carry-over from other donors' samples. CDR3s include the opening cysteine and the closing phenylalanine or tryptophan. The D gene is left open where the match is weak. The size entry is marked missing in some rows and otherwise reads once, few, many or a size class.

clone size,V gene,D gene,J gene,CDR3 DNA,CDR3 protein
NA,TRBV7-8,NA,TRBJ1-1,TGTGCCAGCAGCTTAGTCTGGCTCCAGGCGAACACTGAAGCTTTCTTT,CASSLVWLQANTEAFF
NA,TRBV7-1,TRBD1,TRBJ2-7,TGTGCCAGCAGCCGCGGGACAGGGGGCCACGAGCAGTACTTC,CASSRGTGGHEQYF
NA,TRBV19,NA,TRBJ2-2,TGTGCCAGTCTCCCCACAGGGACCCCCGGGGAGCTGTTTTTT,CASLPTGTPGELFF
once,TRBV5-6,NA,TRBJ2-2,TGTGCCAGCAGCCGCCCGGGACGGGGAATCGGGGAGCTGTTTTTT,CASSRPGRGIGELFF
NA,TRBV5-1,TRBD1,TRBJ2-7,TGCGCCAGCAGCTCATACGGGACAGGGGGCTTCTACGAGCAGTACTTC,CASSSYGTGGFYEQYF
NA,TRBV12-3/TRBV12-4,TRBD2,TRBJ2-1,TGTGCCACCGGGACTAGCGTCTACAATGAGCAGTTCTTC,CATGTSVYNEQFF
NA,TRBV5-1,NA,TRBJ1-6,TGCGCCAACAGCTTCGGCACCAATTCACCCCTCCACTTT,CANSFGTNSPLHF
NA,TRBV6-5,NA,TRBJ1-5,TGTGCCAGCAGTTCCACAGGGTCATGGCAGCCCCAGCATTTT,CASSSTGSWQPQHF
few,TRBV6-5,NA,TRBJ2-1,TGTGCCAGCAGTTACTCGACCGGGTACAATGAGCAGTTCTTC,CASSYSTGYNEQFF
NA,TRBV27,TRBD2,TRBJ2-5,TGTGCCAGCAGTCTGCGGGGGGGCTCCGGGGAGACCCAGTACTTC,CASSLRGGSGETQYF
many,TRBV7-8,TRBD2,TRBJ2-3,TGTGCCAGCAGCTTAGACGGGGCTAGCGGGGGTGTCGGCACAGATACGCAGTATTTT,CASSLDGASGGVGTDTQYF
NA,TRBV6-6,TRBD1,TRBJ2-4,TGTGCCAGCAGTTACTCGTTGACAGGGGGAAAAAACATTCAGTACTTC,CASSYSLTGGKNIQYF
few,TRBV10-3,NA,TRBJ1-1,TGTGCCATCAGTGGGAACACTGAAGCTTTCTTT,CAISGNTEAFF